The next 21 T cell receptor beta chains were all read from a single sample in a study of cytomegalovirus exposure and HLA in healthy donors. PCR amplification relied on 60 Vbeta primers (plus 13 Jbeta primers). Generated by immunoSEQ multiplex PCR, the TCRdb table keeps only in-frame clones and is missing some. Of about 130,000 clones in the sample, just over 70% were seen once. Sequencing was done on a sample of PBMCs. The receptors were gathered from a woman between 55 and 75 years old in good health and CMV-seropositive.

This clone was recorded a few times. The chain joins TRBV18 to TRBJ1-4; 8 bases are a match to TRBD1. V was pared by 2 bases and J by 7 bases, with 3 bases of the junction left unmatched. This CDR3 is built from 14 residues. Germline V CDR1 and CDR2: KGHSH, LQKENI. CDR3 protein: CASSPSRGLEKLFF. In DNA, the CDR3 is TGTGCCAGCTCACCATCCAGGGGGCTTGAAAAACTGTTTTTT.

This chain uses TRBV7-5 with TRBJ2-7; TRBD1 is the table's D call and was not checked against the DNA. TRBV7-5 is deemed a pseudogene. The CDR3 totals 15 residues. The CDR3 DNA is TGTGCCAGAACGGGAGGGACAGGGGGGGGCCACGAGCAGTACTTC. Protein product: CARTGGTGGGHEQYF.

Concerning this clone: The sample contains more than one DNA sequence encoding this CDR3. The rearrangement uses TRBV2 and TRBJ1-4; D is ambiguous. Germline lookup yields CDR1 SNHLY and CDR2 FYNNEI. Deletions cut 1 base from V and 0 bases from J, with 6 bases between. There are 15 residues in the CDR3. The CDR3 bases are TGTGCCAGCAGTGAAGACACCTCAACTAATGAAAAACTGTTTTTT. Translation gives CASSEDTSTNEKLFF.

In its sample, this clone was seen once. This chain connects TRBV5-8 to TRBJ1-2, with D perhaps matching TRBD1 (6 bases). The CDR3 length is 16 residues. Germline V gene lookup returns CDR1 SGHTS and CDR2 YDEGEE. The germline V and J ends were trimmed by 3 bases and 2 bases, with 17 bases remaining between them. CDR3 region: CASSSSRDRLNYGYTF. The CDR3 DNA follows: TGTGCCAGCAGCTCCAGCCGCGACAGGCTAAACTATGGCTACACCTTC.

This clone has more than one count but fewer than ten. The V gene is TRBV6-5, the J gene TRBJ2-3; 14 nucleotides agree with TRBD2. The V gene's germline CDR1 is MNHEY and CDR2 SVGAGI. V lost 4 bases and J lost 6; bases outside the gene matches: 6. The length of the CDR3 is 16 residues. CDR3 DNA sequence: TGTGCCAGCAGTTCCGGGACTAGCGGGGGCCGGGATACGCAGTATTTT. Its translation is CASSSGTSGGRDTQYF.

A remark on this clone: Relative to the germline gene, one junction end is altered; a read error may explain this. This chain connects TRBV5-8 to TRBJ2-4; D may be TRBD1 (5 bases). The CDR3 sequence is 14 residues long. In germline, CDR1 is SGHTS, CDR2 YDEGEE. As DNA, the CDR3 is TGTGCCAGCAGCTTGATTGGGGCCACAAACATTCAGTACTTC. It codes for CASSLIGATNIQYF.

This rearrangement joins TRBV11-2 to TRBJ1-2, with TRBD1 identical over 7 bases. V dropped 1 base and J dropped 8; count of bases not matched to a gene: 4. Germline V gene data show CDR1 as SGHAT and CDR2 as FQNNGV. CDR3 length equals 13 residues. The CDR3 DNA reads TGTGCCAGCAGCTTAGTCATAGGGGGCGGCTACACCTTC. The encoded protein is CASSLVIGGGYTF.

This chain uses TRBV2 with TRBJ1-6; a weak D match, TRBD1 (6 bases). This CDR3 spans 16 amino acids. With 2 bases removed from V and 9 bases from J, the gap between germline ends came to 17 bases. Germline loops: CDR1 SNHLY, CDR2 FYNNEI. CDR3 in DNA: TGTGCCAGCAGTGAACAAGGGGGTCCGCTAATTTCACCCCTCCACTTT. Translated, it gives CASSEQGGPLISPLHF.

J is TRBJ1-5 and V is TRBV6-1; D is undetermined. The CDR3 has 13 amino acids. V was pared by 4 bases and J by 8 bases, with 12 bases between. Germline CDR1 and CDR2: MNHNS and SASEGT. The chain's CDR3 is CASSGYGEEPQHF. The CDR3 DNA follows: TGTGCCAGCAGTGGTTACGGGGAAGAGCCCCAGCATTTT.

This clone was detected only a few times. The chain has TRBV6-6 and TRBJ1-3; no clear D gene. V lost 3 bases to trimming and J lost 0 bases, with 9 bases between them. There are 15 residues in the CDR3. Germline-derived CDR1 and CDR2 are MNHNY and SVGAGI (reference sequence). CDR3: CASSYVTSSGNTIYF. CDR3 in DNA: TGTGCCAGCAGTTATGTCACATCCTCTGGAAACACCATATATTTT.

The chain recombines TRBV19 with TRBJ1-1; TRBD1 aligns across 8 bases. Germline-derived CDR1 and CDR2 are LNHDA and SQIVND (reference sequence). The CDR3 contains 14 residues. J lost 1 base, V lost 7 bases, and 5 bases had no gene match. CDR3 DNA sequence: TGTGCCAGTACCCTGACAGGGGCGAACACTGAAGCTTTCTTT. Protein product: CASTLTGANTEAFF.

The CDR3 protein is CASSTGGGNQPQHF. The CDR3 DNA follows: TGTGCCAGCTCCACGGGGGGTGGCAATCAGCCCCAGCATTTT. The V and J genes are TRBV18 and TRBJ1-5; D might be TRBD1 (5 bases). V lost 6 bases and J lost 2, with 11 bases in between. The length of the CDR3 is 14 residues. CDR1 and CDR2 (germline): KGHSH, LQKENI.

This clone was detected only a few times. The gene calls are TRBV5-1 and TRBJ2-1; 8 bases fit TRBD1. Germline values: CDR1 SGHRS, CDR2 YFSETQ. The CDR3 has 14 residues. Losses at the gene ends were 3 bases for V and 3 bases for J; bases not matched to a gene: 2. In DNA, the CDR3 is TGCGCCAGCAGCTCAGGACAGGGCTACAATGAGCAGTTCTTC. It is translated as CASSSGQGYNEQFF.

This clone occurred a few times. The chain couples TRBV11-3 to TRBJ2-1; no reliable D call. The V gene's germline CDR1 is SGHNT and CDR2 YENEEA. V was cut by 0 bases and J by 0 bases, with 6 bases left in between. The CDR3 is 15 amino acids. This CDR3 reads CASSLETGSYNEQFF. The CDR3 DNA is TGTGCCAGCAGCTTAGAGACTGGCTCCTACAATGAGCAGTTCTTC.

CDR3 sequence: CSVIPADSGNTIYF. CDR3 nucleotides: TGCAGCGTAATTCCAGCGGACTCTGGAAACACCATATATTTT. This chain connects TRBV29-1 to TRBJ1-3, with D unresolved. Germline V gene sequence: CDR1 SQVTM, CDR2 ANQGSEA. The CDR3 consists of 14 residues. Trimming stripped 6 bases from V and 0 bases from J, with 12 bases between. Full variable domain (outside the CDR3, taken from reference TRBV29-1 and TRBJ1-3): SAVISQKPSRDICQRGTSLTIQCQVDSQVTMMFWYRQQPGQSLTLIATANQGSEATYESGFVIDKFPISRPNLTFSTLTVSNMSPEDSSIYLCSVIPADSGNTIYFGEGSWLTVV.

The gene calls are TRBV9 and TRBJ1-6; a possible D gene is TRBD1 (6 bases). The CDR3 has 16 amino acids. CDR1 and CDR2 (germline): SGDLS, YYNGEE. V was clipped by 3 bases and J by 5 bases, with 15 bases between them. The CDR3 DNA reads as TGTGCCAGCAGCGGGGACAATAAGACCCATAATTCACCCCTCCACTTT. Translating gives CASSGDNKTHNSPLHF. The whole variable domain, filled in from reference TRBV9 and TRBJ1-6, reads DSGVTQTPKHLITATGQRVTLRCSPRSGDLSVYWYQQSLDQGLQFLIQYYNGEERAKGNILERFSAQQFPDLHSELNLSSLELGDSALYFCASSGDNKTHNSPLHFGNGTRLTVT.

The V gene is TRBV27, the J gene TRBJ2-1; the match to TRBD2 covers 15 bases. V lost 6 bases, J lost 4 bases, and 13 bases stayed unmatched. Germline V gene sequence: CDR1 MNHEY, CDR2 SMNVEV (reference sequence). The CDR3 covers 19 residues. The CDR3 bases are TGTGCCAGCAGCCTACTTGGGACTAGCGGGGGGTTACCATACAATGAGCAGTTCTTC. It specifies CASSLLGTSGGLPYNEQFF.

The chain links TRBV5-6 to TRBJ1-3; the match to TRBD1 covers 7 bases. The CDR3 has 14 residues. Germline V gene data show CDR1 as SGHDT and CDR2 as YYEEEE. Trimming cost V 2 bases and J 3 bases; bases outside gene matches: 2. The CDR3, as DNA: TGTGCCAGCAGCTTAAGGGGGCTTGGAAACACCATATATTTT. It translates to CASSLRGLGNTIYF.

This clone was observed a handful of times. The J gene is TRBJ2-2, the V gene TRBV29-1; TRBD1 matches at 10 bases. The CDR3 has 13 residues. CDR1 is SQVTM, CDR2 ANQGSEA, per germline. CDR3 sequence reads: CFAGQGHTGELFF. The DNA of the CDR3 is TGCTTCGCGGGACAGGGGCACACCGGGGAGCTGTTTTTT.

This chain links TRBV5-1 with TRBJ2-1; 15 nucleotides align to TRBD2. The length of the CDR3 is 17 residues. Germline CDR1 and CDR2: SGHRS and YFSETQ. V dropped 4 bases and J dropped 4; count of bases not matched to a gene: 6. The CDR3, as DNA: TGCGCCAGCAGCACCGGCGGGACTAGCGGGGGGTACAATGAGCAGTTCTTC. It specifies CASSTGGTSGGYNEQFF.

V usage is TRBV18 and J usage is TRBJ2-7; D perhaps matches TRBD1 (6 bases). The germline V and J ends were trimmed by 5 bases and 2 bases, with 13 bases remaining between them. The germline CDR1 and CDR2 sequences are KGHSH and LQKENI. The CDR3 spans 14 residues. The CDR3 DNA is TGTGCCAGCTCAGCGGCAGGGGAAACCTACGAGCAGTACTTC. Translated, it gives CASSAAGETYEQYF.